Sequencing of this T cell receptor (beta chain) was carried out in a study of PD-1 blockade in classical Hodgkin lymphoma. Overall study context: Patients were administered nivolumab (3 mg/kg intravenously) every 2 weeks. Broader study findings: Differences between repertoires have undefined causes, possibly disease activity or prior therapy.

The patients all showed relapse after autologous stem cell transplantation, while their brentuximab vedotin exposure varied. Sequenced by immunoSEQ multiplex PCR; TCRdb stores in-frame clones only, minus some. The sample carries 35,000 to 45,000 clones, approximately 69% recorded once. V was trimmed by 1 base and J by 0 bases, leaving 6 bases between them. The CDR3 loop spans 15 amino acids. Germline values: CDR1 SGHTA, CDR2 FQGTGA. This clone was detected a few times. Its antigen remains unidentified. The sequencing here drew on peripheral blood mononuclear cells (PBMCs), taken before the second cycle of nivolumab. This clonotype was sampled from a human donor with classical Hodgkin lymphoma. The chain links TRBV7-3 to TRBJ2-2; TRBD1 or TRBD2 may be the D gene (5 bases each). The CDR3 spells CASSLRGPNTGELFF. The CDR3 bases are TGTGCCAGCAGCTTAAGGGGACCGAACACCGGGGAGCTGTTTTTT.